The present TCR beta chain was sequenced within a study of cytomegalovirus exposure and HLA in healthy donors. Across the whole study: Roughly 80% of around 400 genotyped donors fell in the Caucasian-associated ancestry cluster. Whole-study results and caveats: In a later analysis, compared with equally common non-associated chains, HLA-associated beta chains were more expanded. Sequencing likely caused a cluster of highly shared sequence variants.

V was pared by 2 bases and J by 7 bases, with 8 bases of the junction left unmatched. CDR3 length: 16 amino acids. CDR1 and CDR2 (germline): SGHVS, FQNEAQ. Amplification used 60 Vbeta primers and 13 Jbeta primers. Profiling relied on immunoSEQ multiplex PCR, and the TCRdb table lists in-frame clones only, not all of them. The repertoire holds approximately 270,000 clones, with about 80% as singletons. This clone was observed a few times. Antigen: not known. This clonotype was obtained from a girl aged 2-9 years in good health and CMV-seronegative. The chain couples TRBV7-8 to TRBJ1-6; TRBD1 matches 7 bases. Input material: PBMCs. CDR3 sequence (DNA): TGTGCCAGCAGCTTATTAGGGGACAGCGCCAATTCACCCCTCCACTTT. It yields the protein CASSLLGDSANSPLHF.